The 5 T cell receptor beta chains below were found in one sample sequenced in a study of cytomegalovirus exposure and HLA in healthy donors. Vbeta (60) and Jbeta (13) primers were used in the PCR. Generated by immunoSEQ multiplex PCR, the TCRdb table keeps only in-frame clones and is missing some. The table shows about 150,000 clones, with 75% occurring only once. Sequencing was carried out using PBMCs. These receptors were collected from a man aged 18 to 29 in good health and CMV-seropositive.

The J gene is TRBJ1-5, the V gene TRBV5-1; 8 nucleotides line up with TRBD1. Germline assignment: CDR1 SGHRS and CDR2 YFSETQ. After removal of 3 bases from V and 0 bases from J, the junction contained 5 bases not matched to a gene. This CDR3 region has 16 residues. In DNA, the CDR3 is TGCGCCAGCAGCTCCGGGACAGGTTATAGCAATCAGCCCCAGCATTTT. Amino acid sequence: CASSSGTGYSNQPQHF.

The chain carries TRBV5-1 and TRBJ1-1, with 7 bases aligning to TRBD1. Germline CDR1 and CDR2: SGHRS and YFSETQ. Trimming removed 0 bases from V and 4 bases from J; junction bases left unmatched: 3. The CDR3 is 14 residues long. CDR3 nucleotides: TGCGCCAGCAGCTTGGAAGCAGGGGGCACTGAAGCTTTCTTT. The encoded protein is CASSLEAGGTEAFF.

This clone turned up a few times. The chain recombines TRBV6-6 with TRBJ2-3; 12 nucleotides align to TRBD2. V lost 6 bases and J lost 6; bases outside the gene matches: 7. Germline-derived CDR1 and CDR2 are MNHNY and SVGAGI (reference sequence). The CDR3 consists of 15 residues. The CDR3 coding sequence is TGTGCCAGCAGAAGGACTAGCGGGGTCGGGGATACGCAGTATTTT. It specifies CASRRTSGVGDTQYF.

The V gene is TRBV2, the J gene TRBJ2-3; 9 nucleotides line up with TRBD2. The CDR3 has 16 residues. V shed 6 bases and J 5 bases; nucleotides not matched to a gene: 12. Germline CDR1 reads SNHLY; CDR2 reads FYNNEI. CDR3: CASRNYLAGELDTQYF. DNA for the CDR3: TGTGCCAGCAGGAATTACTTAGCGGGAGAGCTAGATACGCAGTATTTT.

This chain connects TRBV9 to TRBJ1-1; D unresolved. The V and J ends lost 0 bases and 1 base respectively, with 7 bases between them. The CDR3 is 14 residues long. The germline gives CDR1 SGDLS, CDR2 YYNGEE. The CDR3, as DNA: TGTGCCAGCAGCGTAGGGCAACCGAACACTGAAGCTTTCTTT. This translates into CASSVGQPNTEAFF.